This T cell receptor beta chain is from a study of regulatory T cells in long-lasting Graves disease. This clonotype was seen repeatedly, ten times or more. Its target is not known. Findings and limits, study-wide: Peripheral blood alone, not thyroid tissue, underwent study. The study found TRBV28, TRBJ1-2 and TRBJ2-5 favored in persistent disease.

As to time point: persistent/refractory GD, antithyroid drugs over 5 years with positive TRAb. RNA extracted from PBMCs served as the sequencing template. HTBI primers from iRepertoire and Arm-PCR of CDR3 regions yielded the TCR beta libraries. TCRdb reprocessed the multiplex PCR reads via MiXCR and lists one record per CDR3 protein. The data contain approximately 350,000 distinct CDR3 sequences, roughly 25% of them singletons. The junction had 9 bases not matched to a gene; V was cut back by 1 base and J by 0 bases. This CDR3 is 17 amino acids long. Germline values: CDR1 SEHNR, CDR2 FQNEAQ (reference sequence).

This specimen consisted of peripheral blood mononuclear cells (PBMCs), obtained when the disease was refractory, from a patient treated with antithyroid drugs. This clonotype originated in a woman aged 40 to 55 with Graves disease. The chain links TRBV7-9 to TRBJ2-7; 7 bases align to TRBD2. CDR3 region: CASSLGNLAVNSYEQYF. The CDR3 DNA follows: TGTGCCAGCAGCTTAGGAAATCTAGCGGTTAACTCCTACGAGCAGTACTTC.